This TCR beta chain was identified during a study of T cell clones after liver transplantation. Regarding the study as a whole: Donor-reactive sequences fell more than third party-reactive ones, suggesting partial deletion.

Profiling relied on immunoSEQ multiplex PCR, and the TCRdb table lists in-frame clones only, not all of them. Of 45,000 or so clones in the sample, around 83% were seen once. The CDR3 has 15 residues. Trimming removed 3 bases at V and 2 bases at J, with 10 bases between. Germline V gene lookup returns CDR1 SNHLY and CDR2 FYNNEI. About this clone: Antigen unknown.

Sample: CD4+ T cells from blood, taken 24 months after liver transplant. The rearrangement joins TRBV2 to TRBJ1-4; D is undetermined. This TCR was sampled from a human patient who received a liver transplant. The graft donor may account for some of the T cells. The CDR3 DNA sequence: TGTGCCAGCAGTGAGGGCCAAGGGACTAATGAAAAACTGTTTTTT. Translating gives CASSEGQGTNEKLFF.